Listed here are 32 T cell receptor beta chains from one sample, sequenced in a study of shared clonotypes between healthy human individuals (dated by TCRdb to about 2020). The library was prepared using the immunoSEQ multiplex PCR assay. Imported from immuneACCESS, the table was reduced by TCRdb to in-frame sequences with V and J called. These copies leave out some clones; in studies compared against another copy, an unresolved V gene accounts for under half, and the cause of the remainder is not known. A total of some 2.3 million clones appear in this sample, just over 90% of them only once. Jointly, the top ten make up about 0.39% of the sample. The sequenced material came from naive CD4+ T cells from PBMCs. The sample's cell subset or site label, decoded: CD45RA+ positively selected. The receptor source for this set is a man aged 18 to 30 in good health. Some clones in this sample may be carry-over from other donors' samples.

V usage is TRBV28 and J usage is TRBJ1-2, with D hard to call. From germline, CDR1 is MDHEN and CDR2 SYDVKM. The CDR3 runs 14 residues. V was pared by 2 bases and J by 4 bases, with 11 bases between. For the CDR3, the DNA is TGTGCCAGCAGTTTAGCGCCGGGAATCTATGGCTACACCTTC. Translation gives CASSLAPGIYGYTF.

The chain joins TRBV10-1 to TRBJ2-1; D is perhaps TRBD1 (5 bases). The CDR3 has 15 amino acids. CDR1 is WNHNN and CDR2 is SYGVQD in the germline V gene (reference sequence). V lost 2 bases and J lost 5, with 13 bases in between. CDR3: CASSEGALTHNEQFF. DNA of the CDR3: TGCGCCAGCAGTGAGGGGGCTTTGACCCACAATGAGCAGTTCTTC.

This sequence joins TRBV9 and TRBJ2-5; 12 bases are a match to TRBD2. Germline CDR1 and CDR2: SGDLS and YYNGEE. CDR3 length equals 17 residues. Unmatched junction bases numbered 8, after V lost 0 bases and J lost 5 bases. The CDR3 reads CASSVGPGLAGGETQYF. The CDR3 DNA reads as TGTGCCAGCAGCGTAGGTCCCGGGCTAGCGGGAGGGGAGACCCAGTACTTC.

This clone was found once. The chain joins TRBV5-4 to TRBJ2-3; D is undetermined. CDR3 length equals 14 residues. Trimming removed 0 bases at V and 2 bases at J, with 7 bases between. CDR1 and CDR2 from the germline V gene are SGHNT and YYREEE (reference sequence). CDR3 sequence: CASSLVVDTDTQYF. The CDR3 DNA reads TGTGCCAGCAGCTTGGTGGTGGACACAGATACGCAGTATTTT.

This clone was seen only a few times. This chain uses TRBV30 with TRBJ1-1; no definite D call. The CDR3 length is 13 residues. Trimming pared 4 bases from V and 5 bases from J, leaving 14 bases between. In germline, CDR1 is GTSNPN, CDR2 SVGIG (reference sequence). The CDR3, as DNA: TGTGCCTGGAAGTGGGTAGAAGGAACTGAAGCTTTCTTT. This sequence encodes CAWKWVEGTEAFF.

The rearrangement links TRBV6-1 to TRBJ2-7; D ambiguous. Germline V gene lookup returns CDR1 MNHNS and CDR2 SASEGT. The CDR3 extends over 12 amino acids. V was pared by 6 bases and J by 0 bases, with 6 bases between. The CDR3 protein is CASRAASYEQYF. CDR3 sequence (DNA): TGTGCCAGCAGGGCGGCCTCCTACGAGCAGTACTTC.

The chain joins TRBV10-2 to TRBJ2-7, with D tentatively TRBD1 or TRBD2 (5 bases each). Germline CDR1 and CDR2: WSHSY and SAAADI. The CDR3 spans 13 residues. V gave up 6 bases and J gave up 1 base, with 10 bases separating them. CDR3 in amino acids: CASSRDRSYEQYF. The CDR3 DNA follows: TGCGCCAGCAGCCGGGACCGATCCTACGAGCAGTACTTC.

In nucleotides, the CDR3 is TGTGCCAGCAGCTTTGCGGAGACCCAGTACTTC. This encodes CASSFAETQYF. This chain joins TRBV5-5 and TRBJ2-5; D call uncertain. Germline V gene data show CDR1 as SGHKS and CDR2 as YYEKEE (reference sequence). V dropped 2 bases and J dropped 5 bases, with 4 bases sitting between them. This CDR3 has 11 residues. The variable domain in full, completed from reference TRBV5-5 and TRBJ2-5, reads DAGVTQSPTHLIKTRGQQVTLRCSPISGHKSVSWYQQVLGQGPQFIFQYYEKEERGRGNFPDRFSARQFPNYSSELNVNALLLGDSALYLCASSFAETQYFGPGTRLLVL.

In DNA, the CDR3 is TGTGCCAGCAGCCCCGGGACAGGGATGAATCAGCCCCAGCATTTT. It translates to CASSPGTGMNQPQHF. The chain couples TRBV6-5 to TRBJ1-5, with 9 bases identical to TRBD1. This CDR3 contains 15 residues. Germline assignment: CDR1 MNHEY and CDR2 SVGAGI. The ends lost 6 bases at V and 4 bases at J; junction bases unmatched: 7.

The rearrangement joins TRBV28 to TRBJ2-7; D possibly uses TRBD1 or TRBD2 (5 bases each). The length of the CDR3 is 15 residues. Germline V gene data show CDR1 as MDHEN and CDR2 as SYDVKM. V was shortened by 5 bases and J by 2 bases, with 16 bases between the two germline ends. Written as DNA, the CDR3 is TGTGCCAGCAGTCCTCCCGGGACGGCAACCTACGAGCAGTACTTC. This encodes CASSPPGTATYEQYF.

CDR3 bases: TGTGCCAGCGGAAGCTATAGTGGGAGTCCCGATACGCAGTATTTT. Amino acids: CASGSYSGSPDTQYF. The V call is TRBV19, the J call TRBJ2-3, with a possible D match to TRBD2 (5 bases). V lost 9 bases, J lost 6 bases, and 22 bases lay in between. The germline V gene has CDR1 LNHDA and CDR2 SQIVND (reference sequence). This CDR3 contains 15 residues.

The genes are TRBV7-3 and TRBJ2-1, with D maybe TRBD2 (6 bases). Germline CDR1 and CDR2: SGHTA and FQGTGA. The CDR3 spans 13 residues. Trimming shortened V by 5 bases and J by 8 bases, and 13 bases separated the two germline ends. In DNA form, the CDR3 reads TGTGCCAGCAGCCAAGCGGGTAGGGATGAGCAGTTCTTC. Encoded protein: CASSQAGRDEQFF. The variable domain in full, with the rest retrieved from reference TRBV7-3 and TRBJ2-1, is GAGVSQTPSNKVTEKGKYVELRCDPISGHTALYWYRQSLGQGPEFLIYFQGTGAADDSGLPNDRFFAVRPEGSVSTLKIQRTERGDSAVYLCASSQAGRDEQFFGPGTRLTVL.

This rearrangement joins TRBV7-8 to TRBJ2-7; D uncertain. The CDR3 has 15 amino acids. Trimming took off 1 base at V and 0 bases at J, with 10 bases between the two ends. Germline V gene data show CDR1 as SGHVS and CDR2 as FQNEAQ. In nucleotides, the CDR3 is TGTGCCAGCAGCTTAGACAGATGGAACTCCTACGAGCAGTACTTC. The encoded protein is CASSLDRWNSYEQYF.

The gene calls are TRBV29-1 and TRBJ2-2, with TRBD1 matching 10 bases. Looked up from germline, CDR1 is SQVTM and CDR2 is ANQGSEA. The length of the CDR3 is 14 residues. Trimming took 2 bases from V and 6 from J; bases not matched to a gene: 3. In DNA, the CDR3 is TGCAGCGTTGAACGGACAGGGGGTCCCGGGGAGCTGTTTTTT. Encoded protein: CSVERTGGPGELFF.

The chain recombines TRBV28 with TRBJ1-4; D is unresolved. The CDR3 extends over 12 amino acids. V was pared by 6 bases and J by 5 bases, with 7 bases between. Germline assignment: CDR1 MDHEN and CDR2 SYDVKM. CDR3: CASRLLNEKLFF. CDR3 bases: TGTGCCAGCAGGCTATTGAATGAAAAACTGTTTTTT.

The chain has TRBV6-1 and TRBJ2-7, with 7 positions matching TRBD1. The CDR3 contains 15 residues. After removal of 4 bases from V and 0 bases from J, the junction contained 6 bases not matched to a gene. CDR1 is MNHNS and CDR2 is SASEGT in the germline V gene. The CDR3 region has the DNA TGTGCCAGCAGTGCTTCGGACAGGAACTCCTACGAGCAGTACTTC. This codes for CASSASDRNSYEQYF.

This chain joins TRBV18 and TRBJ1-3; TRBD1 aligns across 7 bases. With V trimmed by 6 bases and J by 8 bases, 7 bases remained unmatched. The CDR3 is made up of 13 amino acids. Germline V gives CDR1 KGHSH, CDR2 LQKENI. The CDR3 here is CASSPPGGYTIYF. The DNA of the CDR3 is TGTGCCAGCTCCCCTCCAGGGGGATACACCATATATTTT. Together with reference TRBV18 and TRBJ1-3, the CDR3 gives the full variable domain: NAGVMQNPRHLVRRRGQEARLRCSPMKGHSHVYWYRQLPEEGLKFMVYLQKENIIDESGMPKERFSAEFPKEGPSILRIQQVVRGDSAAYFCASSPPGGYTIYFGEGSWLTVV.

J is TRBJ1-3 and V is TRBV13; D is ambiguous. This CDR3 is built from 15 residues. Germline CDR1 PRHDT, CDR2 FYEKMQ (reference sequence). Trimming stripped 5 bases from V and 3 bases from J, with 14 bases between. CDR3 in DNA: TGTGCCAGCAGCCCCCCTTCCGAGAATGGAAACACCATATATTTT. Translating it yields CASSPPSENGNTIYF.

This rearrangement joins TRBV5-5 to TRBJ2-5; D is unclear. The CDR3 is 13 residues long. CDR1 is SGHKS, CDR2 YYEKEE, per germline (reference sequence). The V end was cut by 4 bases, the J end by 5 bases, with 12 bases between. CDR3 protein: CASSPTSRETQYF. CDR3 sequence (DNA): TGTGCCAGCAGCCCTACCTCCCGGGAGACCCAGTACTTC. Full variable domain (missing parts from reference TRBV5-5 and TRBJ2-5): DAGVTQSPTHLIKTRGQQVTLRCSPISGHKSVSWYQQVLGQGPQFIFQYYEKEERGRGNFPDRFSARQFPNYSSELNVNALLLGDSALYLCASSPTSRETQYFGPGTRLLVL.

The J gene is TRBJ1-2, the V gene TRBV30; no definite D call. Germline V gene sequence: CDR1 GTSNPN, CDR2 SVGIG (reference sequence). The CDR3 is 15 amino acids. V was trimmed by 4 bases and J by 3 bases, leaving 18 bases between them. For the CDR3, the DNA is TGTGCCTGGACGGGCGCTCGGGGAAGCCACTATGGCTACACCTTC. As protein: CAWTGARGSHYGYTF.

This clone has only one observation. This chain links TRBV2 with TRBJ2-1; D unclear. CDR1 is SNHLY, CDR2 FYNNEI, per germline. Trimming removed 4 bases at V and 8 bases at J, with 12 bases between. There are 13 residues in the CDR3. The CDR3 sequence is CASSGYGSYEQFF. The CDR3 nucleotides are TGTGCCAGCAGTGGTTACGGGTCCTATGAGCAGTTCTTC.

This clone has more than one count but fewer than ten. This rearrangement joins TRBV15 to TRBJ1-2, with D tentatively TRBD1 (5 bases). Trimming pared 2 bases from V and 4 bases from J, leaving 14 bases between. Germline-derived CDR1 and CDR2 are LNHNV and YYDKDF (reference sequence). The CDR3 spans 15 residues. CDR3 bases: TGTGCCACCAGCAGACCACCAACAGGCCGCTATGGCTACACCTTC. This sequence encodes CATSRPPTGRYGYTF.

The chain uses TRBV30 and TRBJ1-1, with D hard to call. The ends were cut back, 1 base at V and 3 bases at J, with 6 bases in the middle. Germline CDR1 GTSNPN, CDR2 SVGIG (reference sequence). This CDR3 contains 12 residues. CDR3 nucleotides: TGTGCCTGGAGTGATGACTACACTGAAGCTTTCTTT. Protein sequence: CAWSDDYTEAFF.

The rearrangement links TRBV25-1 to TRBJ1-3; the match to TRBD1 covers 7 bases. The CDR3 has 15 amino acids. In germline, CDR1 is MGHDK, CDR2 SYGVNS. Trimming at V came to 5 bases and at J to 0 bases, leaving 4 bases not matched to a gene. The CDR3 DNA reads TGTGCCAGCAGTCGACAGGGCCCCTCTGGAAACACCATATATTTT. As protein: CASSRQGPSGNTIYF.

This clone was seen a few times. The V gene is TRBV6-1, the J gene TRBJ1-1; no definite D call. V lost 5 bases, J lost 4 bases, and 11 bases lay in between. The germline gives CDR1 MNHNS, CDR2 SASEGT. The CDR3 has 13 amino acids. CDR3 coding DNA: TGTGCCAGCAGTCATCCGTGGGCCACTGAAGCTTTCTTT. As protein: CASSHPWATEAFF.

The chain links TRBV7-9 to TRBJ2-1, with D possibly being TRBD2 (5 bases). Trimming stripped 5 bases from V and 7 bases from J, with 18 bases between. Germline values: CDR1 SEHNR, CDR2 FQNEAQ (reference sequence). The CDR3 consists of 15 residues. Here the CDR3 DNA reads TGTGCCAGCAGCCCGAGGATGGGGAGTGTGAATGAGCAGTTCTTC. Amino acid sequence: CASSPRMGSVNEQFF.

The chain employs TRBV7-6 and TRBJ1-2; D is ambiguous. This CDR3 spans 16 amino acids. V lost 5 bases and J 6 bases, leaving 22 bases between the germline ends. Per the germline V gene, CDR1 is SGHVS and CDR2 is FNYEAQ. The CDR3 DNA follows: TGTGCCAGCAGCCCCGGCCGGAGGATAGTGTCGGATGGCTACACCTTC. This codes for CASSPGRRIVSDGYTF.

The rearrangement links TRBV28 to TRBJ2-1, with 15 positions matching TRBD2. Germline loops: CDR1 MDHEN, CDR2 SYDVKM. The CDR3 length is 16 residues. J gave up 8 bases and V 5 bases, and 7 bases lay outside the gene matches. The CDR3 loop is CASSRTSGRALDEQFF. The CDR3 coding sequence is TGTGCCAGCAGTCGGACTAGCGGGAGGGCCTTAGATGAGCAGTTCTTC. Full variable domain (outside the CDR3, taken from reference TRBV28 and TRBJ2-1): DVKVTQSSRYLVKRTGEKVFLECVQDMDHENMFWYRQDPGLGLRLIYFSYDVKMKEKGDIPEGYSVSREKKERFSLILESASTNQTSMYLCASSRTSGRALDEQFFGPGTRLTVL.

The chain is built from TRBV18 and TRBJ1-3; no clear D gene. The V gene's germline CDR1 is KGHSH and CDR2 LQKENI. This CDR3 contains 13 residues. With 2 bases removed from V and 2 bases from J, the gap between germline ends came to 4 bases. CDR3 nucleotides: TGTGCCAGCTCACCAGAAACTGGAAACACCATATATTTT. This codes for CASSPETGNTIYF.

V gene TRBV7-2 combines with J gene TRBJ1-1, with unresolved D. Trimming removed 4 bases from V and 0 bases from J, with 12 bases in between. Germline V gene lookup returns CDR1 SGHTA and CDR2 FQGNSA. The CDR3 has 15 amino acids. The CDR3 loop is CASSSLGQMNTEAFF. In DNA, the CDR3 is TGTGCCAGCAGCTCTCTCGGGCAGATGAACACTGAAGCTTTCTTT. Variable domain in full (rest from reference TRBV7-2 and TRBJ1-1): GAGVSQSPSNKVTEKGKDVELRCDPISGHTALYWYRQSLGQGLEFLIYFQGNSAPDKSGLPSDRFSAERTGGSVSTLTIQRTQQEDSAVYLCASSSLGQMNTEAFFGQGTRLTVV.

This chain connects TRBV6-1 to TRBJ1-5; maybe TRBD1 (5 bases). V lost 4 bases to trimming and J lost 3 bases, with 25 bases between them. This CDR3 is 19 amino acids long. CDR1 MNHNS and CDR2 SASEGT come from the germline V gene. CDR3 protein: CASSGSGTGRLLANQPQHF. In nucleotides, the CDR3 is TGTGCCAGCAGTGGCTCCGGGACGGGACGACTCCTAGCCAATCAGCCCCAGCATTTT.

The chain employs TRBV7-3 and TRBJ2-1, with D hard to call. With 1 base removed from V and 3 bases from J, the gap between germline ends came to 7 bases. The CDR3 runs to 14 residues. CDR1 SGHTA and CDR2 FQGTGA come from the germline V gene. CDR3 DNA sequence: TGTGCCAGCAGCTTAAAGCCCAACTACAATGAGCAGTTCTTC. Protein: CASSLKPNYNEQFF.